This T cell receptor beta chain was found in a study of blood T cell repertoires in COVID-19. Assay used: immunoSEQ multiplex PCR; TCRdb lists only in-frame clones, some missing. The sample lists about 120,000 clones, 85% to 90% occurring once. V dropped 1 base and J dropped 4 bases, with 10 bases sitting between them. Germline V gene data show CDR1 as LGHDT and CDR2 as YNNKEL (reference sequence). The CDR3 spans 15 residues. The clonotype was recovered from a man between 65 and 80 years old with active or convalescent COVID-19. Sequencing input: peripheral blood. V usage is TRBV3-1 (or the pseudogene TRBV3-2) and J usage is TRBJ1-4; D gene unclear. CDR3 sequence: CASSQVQRFNEKLFF. As DNA, the CDR3 is TGTGCCAGCAGCCAAGTTCAGAGGTTTAATGAAAAACTGTTTTTT.